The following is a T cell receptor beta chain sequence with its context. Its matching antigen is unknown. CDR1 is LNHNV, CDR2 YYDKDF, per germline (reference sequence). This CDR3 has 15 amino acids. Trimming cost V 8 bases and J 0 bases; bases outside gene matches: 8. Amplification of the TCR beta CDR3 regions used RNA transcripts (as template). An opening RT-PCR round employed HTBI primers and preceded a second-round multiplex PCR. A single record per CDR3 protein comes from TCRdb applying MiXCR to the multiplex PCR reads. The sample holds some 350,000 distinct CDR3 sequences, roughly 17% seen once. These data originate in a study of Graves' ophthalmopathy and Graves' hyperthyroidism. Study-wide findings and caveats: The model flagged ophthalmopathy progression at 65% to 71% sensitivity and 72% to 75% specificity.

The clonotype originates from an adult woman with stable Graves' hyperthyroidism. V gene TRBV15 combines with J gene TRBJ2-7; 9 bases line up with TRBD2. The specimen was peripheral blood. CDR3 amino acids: CATSLAGLFSYEQYF. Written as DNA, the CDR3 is TGTGCCACCTCTCTAGCGGGGCTGTTCTCCTACGAGCAGTACTTC.